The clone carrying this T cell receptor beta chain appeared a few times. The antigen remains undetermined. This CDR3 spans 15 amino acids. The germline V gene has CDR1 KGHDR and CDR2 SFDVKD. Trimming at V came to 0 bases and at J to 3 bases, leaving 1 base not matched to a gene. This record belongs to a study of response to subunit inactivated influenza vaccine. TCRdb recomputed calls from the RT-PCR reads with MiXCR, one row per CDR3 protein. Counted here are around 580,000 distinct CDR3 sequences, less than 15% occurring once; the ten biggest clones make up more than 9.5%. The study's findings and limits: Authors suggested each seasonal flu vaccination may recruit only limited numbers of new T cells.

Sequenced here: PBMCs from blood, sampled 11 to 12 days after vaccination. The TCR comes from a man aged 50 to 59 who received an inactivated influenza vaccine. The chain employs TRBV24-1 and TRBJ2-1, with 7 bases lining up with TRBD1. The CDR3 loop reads CATSDLRTGYNEQFF. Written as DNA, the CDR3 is TGTGCCACCAGTGATTTGAGGACAGGCTACAATGAGCAGTTCTTC.